The 14 T cell receptor beta chains given below trace back to one sample, sequenced in a study of beta chain features in type 1 diabetes. Expressed TCRB transcripts were sequenced after all isolated RNA was converted to cDNA. The data were produced by immunoSEQ multiplex PCR, yet TCRdb's version contains in-frame clones alone and is incomplete. Of hundreds of thousands of clones in the sample, about 16% were seen once. Sequenced sample: naive CD4+ T cells from blood. These receptors originate from a man aged 18 to 30 in good health.

This clone turned up a few times. The V and J genes are TRBV7-3 and TRBJ1-5; 9 bases agree with TRBD1. The CDR3 loop spans 16 amino acids. Trimming removed 5 bases from V and 6 bases from J; junction bases left unmatched: 11. Looked up from germline, CDR1 is SGHTA and CDR2 is FQGTGA. CDR3 nucleotide sequence: TGTGCCAGCAGCCCCACGGACAGGGGAAAAGCTCAGCCCCAGCATTTT. Translating gives CASSPTDRGKAQPQHF.

This clone was seen a few times. The V call is TRBV28, the J call TRBJ2-7; 8 bases fit TRBD1. The germline gives CDR1 MDHEN, CDR2 SYDVKM. The V and J ends lost 3 bases and 0 bases, in that order; junction bases with no gene match: 7. The CDR3 extends over 16 amino acids. The CDR3 loop is CASSFWTGLSSYEQYF. The CDR3 bases are TGTGCCAGCAGTTTCTGGACAGGGTTGAGCTCCTACGAGCAGTACTTC. The full variable domain, rest sourced from reference TRBV28 and TRBJ2-7, is DVKVTQSSRYLVKRTGEKVFLECVQDMDHENMFWYRQDPGLGLRLIYFSYDVKMKEKGDIPEGYSVSREKKERFSLILESASTNQTSMYLCASSFWTGLSSYEQYFGPGTRLTVT.

The rearrangement links TRBV20-1 to TRBJ2-1, with no clear D. The CDR3 has 11 residues. CDR1 and CDR2 from the germline V gene are DFQATT and SNEGSKA (reference sequence). Trimming removed 5 bases at V and 8 bases at J, with 10 bases between. CDR3 region: CSADHWHEQFF. CDR3 bases: TGCAGTGCTGATCATTGGCATGAGCAGTTCTTC.

On this clone itself: Other nucleotide sequences from this sample produce the same CDR3. This chain joins TRBV18 and TRBJ2-5; D is uncertain. Trimming stripped 3 bases from V and 3 bases from J, with 8 bases between. The CDR3 is 13 residues long. The germline gives CDR1 KGHSH, CDR2 LQKENI. DNA for the CDR3: TGTGCCAGCTCACCGGGATCCAAAGAGACCCAGTACTTC. The encoded protein is CASSPGSKETQYF.

The table lists this clone with a few counts. This chain uses TRBV4-3 with TRBJ1-5; the D gene is possibly TRBD1 (6 bases). Germline V gene data show CDR1 as LGHNA and CDR2 as YSLEER. The length of the CDR3 is 16 residues. Trimming stripped 0 bases from V and 2 bases from J, with 11 bases between. The CDR3 DNA sequence: TGCGCCAGCAGCCAAGAATGGGGGGCTGGCAATCAGCCCCAGCATTTT. This gives the protein CASSQEWGAGNQPQHF.

The rearrangement links TRBV28 to TRBJ1-5; no clear D. Trimming removed 3 bases at V and 7 bases at J, with 10 bases between. Germline V gene sequence: CDR1 MDHEN, CDR2 SYDVKM. CDR3 size: 13 residues. The DNA of the CDR3 is TGTGCCAGCAGTTTGGTTTCTTGGCAGCCCCAGCATTTT. Translated: CASSLVSWQPQHF.

The chain uses TRBV10-3 and TRBJ2-1, with 15 positions matching TRBD2. The germline V gene encodes CDR1 ENHRY and CDR2 SYGVKD. There are 16 residues in the CDR3. V dropped 1 base and J dropped 6; count of bases not matched to a gene: 1. The DNA of the CDR3 is TGTGCCATCAGTGAGTTGGGACTAGCGGGAGGCAATGAGCAGTTCTTC. Translation: CAISELGLAGGNEQFF.

V is TRBV9 and J is TRBJ1-5; maybe TRBD1 (6 bases). Germline V gene lookup returns CDR1 SGDLS and CDR2 YYNGEE. This CDR3 has 13 residues. V gave up 2 bases and J gave up 6 bases, with 9 bases separating them. CDR3 amino acids: CASSVTGSQPQHF. CDR3 in DNA: TGTGCCAGCAGCGTCACAGGGTCTCAGCCCCAGCATTTT.

Notes on this clone: One end of the junction is discordant with germline, which a read error may explain. The chain is built from TRBV6-5 and TRBJ2-1; tentative D call: TRBD1 (5 bases). The CDR3 spans 15 residues. CDR1 and CDR2 (germline): MNHEY, SVGAGI. The CDR3 DNA follows: TGTGCCATCAGTGCCCCCCAGGGTGGCTACAATGAGCAGTTCTTC. It is translated as CAISAPQGGYNEQFF.

This clone was seen only a few times. The chain carries TRBV2 and TRBJ2-3; a weak D match, TRBD2 (6 bases). The CDR3 consists of 15 residues. CDR1 and CDR2 from the germline V gene are SNHLY and FYNNEI. With 6 bases removed from V and 0 bases from J, the gap between germline ends came to 13 bases. CDR3 coding DNA: TGTGCCAGCAGGGAGGGCGTCCCTAGCACAGATACGCAGTATTTT. It codes for CASREGVPSTDTQYF.

This clone was counted between two and nine times. J is TRBJ2-2 and V is TRBV9; 9 bases agree with TRBD1. V shed 4 bases, J shed 5 bases, and the junction held 6 bases outside the gene matches. Germline CDR1 reads SGDLS; CDR2 reads YYNGEE. This CDR3 is 15 amino acids long. CDR3 in amino acids: CASSHRTGETGELFF. The CDR3, as DNA: TGTGCCAGCAGCCATCGGACAGGGGAGACCGGGGAGCTGTTTTTT.

This clone has just a few counts. The chain's CDR3 is CASGLQGLGTEAFF. CDR3 DNA: TGTGCCAGCGGACTCCAGGGGTTGGGCACTGAAGCTTTCTTT. The chain carries TRBV7-9 and TRBJ1-1, with D perhaps TRBD1 (6 bases). Germline V CDR1 and CDR2: SEHNR, FQNEAQ (reference sequence). V was cut by 8 bases and J by 4 bases, with 17 bases left in between. The CDR3 has 14 amino acids.

V usage is TRBV5-1 and J usage is TRBJ2-7, with 7 positions matching TRBD2. Germline trimming cut 1 base from V and 4 bases from J; bases unmatched to any gene: 8. This CDR3 has 15 residues. Germline values: CDR1 SGHRS, CDR2 YFSETQ. CDR3 nucleotide sequence: TGCGCCAGCAGCTTGACGGGAGGATCAGGTTACGAGCAGTACTTC. Encoded protein: CASSLTGGSGYEQYF.

This clone was counted only a few times. The chain couples TRBV18 to TRBJ2-4, with 8 bases aligning to TRBD2. Germline assignment: CDR1 KGHSH and CDR2 LQKENI. The CDR3 loop spans 16 amino acids. J gave up 0 bases and V 3 bases, and 4 bases lay outside the gene matches. CDR3 sequence reads: CASSPTGGLAKNIQYF. The CDR3 DNA follows: TGTGCCAGCTCACCCACGGGAGGGCTAGCCAAAAACATTCAGTACTTC.